This entry concerns a single T cell receptor beta chain. The protocol was immunoSEQ multiplex PCR, while the TCRdb copy is restricted to in-frame clones and leaves out a portion. Among almost 65,000 clones, around 92% were seen once, and the ten largest hold roughly 2.3%. The data are from a study of T cell changes during pregnancy in multiple sclerosis. The length of the CDR3 is 15 residues. V gave up 4 bases and J gave up 3 bases, with 16 bases separating them. CDR1 and CDR2 from the germline V gene are LGHNA and YSLEER. This chain uses TRBV4-3 with TRBJ2-7; D is perhaps TRBD2 (5 bases). The sample here was peripheral blood, taken in the first trimester of pregnancy. This receptor was taken from a female donor with multiple sclerosis, enrolled in a pregnancy study. The CDR3 spells CASSPKGDGHYEQYF. The CDR3 coding sequence is TGCGCCAGCAGCCCCAAGGGAGACGGGCACTACGAGCAGTACTTC.